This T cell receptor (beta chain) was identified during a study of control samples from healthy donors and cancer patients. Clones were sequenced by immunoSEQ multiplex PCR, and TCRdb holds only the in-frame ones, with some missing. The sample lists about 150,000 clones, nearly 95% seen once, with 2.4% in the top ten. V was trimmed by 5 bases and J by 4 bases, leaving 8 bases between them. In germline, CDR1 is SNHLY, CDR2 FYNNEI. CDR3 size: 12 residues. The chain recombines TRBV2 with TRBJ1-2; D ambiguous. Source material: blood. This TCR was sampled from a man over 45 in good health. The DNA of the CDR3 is TGTGCCAGCAGTCCAGAGTCCTATGGCTACACCTTC. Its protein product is CASSPESYGYTF.